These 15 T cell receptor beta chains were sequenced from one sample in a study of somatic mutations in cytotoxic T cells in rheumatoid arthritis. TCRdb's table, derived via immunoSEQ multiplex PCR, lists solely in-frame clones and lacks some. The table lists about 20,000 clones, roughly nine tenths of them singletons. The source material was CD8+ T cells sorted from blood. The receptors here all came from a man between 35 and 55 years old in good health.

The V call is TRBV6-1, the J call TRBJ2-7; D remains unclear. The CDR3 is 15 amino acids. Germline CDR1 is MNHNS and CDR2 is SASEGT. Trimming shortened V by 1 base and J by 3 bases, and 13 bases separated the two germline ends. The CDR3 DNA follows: TGTGCCAGCAGTGAAGTTAGTTTGGGGTTCTACGAGCAGTACTTC. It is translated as CASSEVSLGFYEQYF.

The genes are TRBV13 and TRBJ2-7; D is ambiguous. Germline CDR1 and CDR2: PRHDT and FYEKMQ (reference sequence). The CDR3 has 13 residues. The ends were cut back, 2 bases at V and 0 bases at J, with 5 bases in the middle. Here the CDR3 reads CASSLRSSYEQYF. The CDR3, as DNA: TGTGCCAGCAGCTTACGGAGCTCCTACGAGCAGTACTTC. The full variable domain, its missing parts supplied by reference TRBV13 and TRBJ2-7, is AAGVIQSPRHLIKEKRETATLKCYPIPRHDTVYWYQQGPGQDPQFLISFYEKMQSDKGSIPDRFSAQQFSDYHSELNMSSLELGDSALYFCASSLRSSYEQYFGPGTRLTVT.

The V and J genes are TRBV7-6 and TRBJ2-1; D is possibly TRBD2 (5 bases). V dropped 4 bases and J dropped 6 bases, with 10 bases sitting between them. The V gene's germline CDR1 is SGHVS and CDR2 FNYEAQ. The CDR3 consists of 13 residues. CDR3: CASSYSGFNEQFF. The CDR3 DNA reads TGTGCCAGCAGCTATTCGGGATTCAATGAGCAGTTCTTC.

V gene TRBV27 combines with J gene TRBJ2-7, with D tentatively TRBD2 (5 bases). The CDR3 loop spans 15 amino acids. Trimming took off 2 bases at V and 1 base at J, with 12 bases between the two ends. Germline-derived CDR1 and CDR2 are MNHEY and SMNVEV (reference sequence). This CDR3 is CASSLVREISYEQYF. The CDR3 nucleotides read TGTGCCAGCAGTTTAGTTAGGGAGATATCCTACGAGCAGTACTTC.

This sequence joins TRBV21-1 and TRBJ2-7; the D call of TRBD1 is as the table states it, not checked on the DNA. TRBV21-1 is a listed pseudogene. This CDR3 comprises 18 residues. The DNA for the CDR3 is TGTGCCAGCAGCAAAGCCCAGGGTGACAGGGCCAGTCCCTACGAGCAGTACTTC. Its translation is CASSKAQGDRASPYEQYF.

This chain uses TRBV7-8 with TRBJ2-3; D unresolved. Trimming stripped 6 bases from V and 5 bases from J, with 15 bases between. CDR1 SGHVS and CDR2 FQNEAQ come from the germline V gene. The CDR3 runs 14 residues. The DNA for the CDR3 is TGTGCCAGCAGTTCTCCCCCCACCGGAGATACGCAGTATTTT. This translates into CASSSPPTGDTQYF.

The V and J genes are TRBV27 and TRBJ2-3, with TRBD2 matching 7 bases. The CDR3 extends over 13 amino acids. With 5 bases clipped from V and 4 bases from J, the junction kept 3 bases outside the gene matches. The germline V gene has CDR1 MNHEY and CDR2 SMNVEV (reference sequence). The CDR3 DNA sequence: TGTGCCAGCAGTGGACTAGGCGCAGATACGCAGTATTTT. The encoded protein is CASSGLGADTQYF.

The CDR3 loop is CASSLSGGRDYEQYF. CDR3 coding DNA: TGTGCCAGCAGTTTATCAGGAGGGAGGGACTACGAGCAGTACTTC. The chain carries TRBV27 and TRBJ2-7; 7 bases line up with TRBD2. CDR1 and CDR2 from the germline V gene are MNHEY and SMNVEV (reference sequence). J gave up 3 bases and V 0 bases, and 5 bases lay outside the gene matches. The CDR3 contains 15 residues.

CDR3 nucleotides: TGTGCCAGCAGCTTAGGGGCGGGAGTCTCTTCGGCTGAGCAGTTCTTC. This sequence encodes CASSLGAGVSSAEQFF. The chain links TRBV11-2 to TRBJ2-1, with TRBD2 matching over 7 bases. Germline CDR1 reads SGHAT; CDR2 reads FQNNGV. The CDR3 is made up of 16 amino acids. Trimming cost V 1 base and J 9 bases; bases outside gene matches: 12.

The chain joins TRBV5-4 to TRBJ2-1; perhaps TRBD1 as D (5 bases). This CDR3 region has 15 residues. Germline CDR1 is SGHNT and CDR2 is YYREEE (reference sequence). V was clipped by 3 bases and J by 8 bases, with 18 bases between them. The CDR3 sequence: CASSSGLGRFDEQFF. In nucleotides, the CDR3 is TGTGCCAGCAGCTCCGGGTTGGGGCGATTCGATGAGCAGTTCTTC.

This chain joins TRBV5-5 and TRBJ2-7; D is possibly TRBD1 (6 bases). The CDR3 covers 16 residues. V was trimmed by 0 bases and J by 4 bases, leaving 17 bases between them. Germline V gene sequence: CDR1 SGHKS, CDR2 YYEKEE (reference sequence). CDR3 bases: TGTGCCAGCAGCTTGGTGGGAACAGGGAAACATTACGAGCAGTACTTC. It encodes CASSLVGTGKHYEQYF.

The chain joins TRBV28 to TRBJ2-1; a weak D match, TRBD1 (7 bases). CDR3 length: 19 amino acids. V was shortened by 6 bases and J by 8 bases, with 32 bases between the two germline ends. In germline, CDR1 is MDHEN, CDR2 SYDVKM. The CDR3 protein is CASSFVGLPGTEWRDEQFF. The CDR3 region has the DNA TGTGCCAGCAGCTTCGTCGGGTTACCCGGGACAGAGTGGAGGGATGAGCAGTTCTTC. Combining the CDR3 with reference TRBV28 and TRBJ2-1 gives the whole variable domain DVKVTQSSRYLVKRTGEKVFLECVQDMDHENMFWYRQDPGLGLRLIYFSYDVKMKEKGDIPEGYSVSREKKERFSLILESASTNQTSMYLCASSFVGLPGTEWRDEQFFGPGTRLTVL.

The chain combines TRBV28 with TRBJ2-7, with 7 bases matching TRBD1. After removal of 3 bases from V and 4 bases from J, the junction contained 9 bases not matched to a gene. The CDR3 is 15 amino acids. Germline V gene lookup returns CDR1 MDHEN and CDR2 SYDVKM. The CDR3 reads CASSFGDRVSYEQYF. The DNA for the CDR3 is TGTGCCAGCAGTTTTGGTGACAGGGTTAGTTACGAGCAGTACTTC.

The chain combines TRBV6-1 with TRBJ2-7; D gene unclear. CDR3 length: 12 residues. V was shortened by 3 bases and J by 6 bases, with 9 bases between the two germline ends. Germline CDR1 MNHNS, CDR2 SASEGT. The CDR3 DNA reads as TGTGCCAGCAGTGACCGATGGATCGAGCAGTACTTC. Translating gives CASSDRWIEQYF.

The CDR3 DNA reads as TGTGCCAGCAGTTTATTCCGGGAGCTAAATAACGAGCAGTACTTC. This translates into CASSLFRELNNEQYF. The chain is built from TRBV28 and TRBJ2-7, with D tentatively TRBD2 (6 bases). The V end lost 1 base, the J end lost 5 bases, and 15 bases lay between the germline ends. The length of the CDR3 is 15 residues. Per the germline V gene, CDR1 is MDHEN and CDR2 is SYDVKM.